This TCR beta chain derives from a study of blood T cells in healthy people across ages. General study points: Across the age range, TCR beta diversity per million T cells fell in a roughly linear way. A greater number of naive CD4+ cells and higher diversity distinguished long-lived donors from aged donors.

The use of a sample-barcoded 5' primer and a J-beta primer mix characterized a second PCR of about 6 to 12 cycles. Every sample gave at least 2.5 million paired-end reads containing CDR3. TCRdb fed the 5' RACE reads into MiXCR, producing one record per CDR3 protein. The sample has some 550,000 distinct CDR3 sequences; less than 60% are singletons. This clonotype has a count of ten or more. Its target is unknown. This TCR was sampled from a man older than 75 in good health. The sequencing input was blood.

CDR3 in DNA: TGCGCCAGCAGCTTGGCAGGACGAGATACGCAGTATTTT. Encoded protein: CASSLAGRDTQYF. The chain links TRBV5-1 to TRBJ2-3; D gene uncertain. Germline CDR1 reads SGHRS; CDR2 reads YFSETQ. The CDR3 is made up of 13 amino acids. V was clipped by 0 bases and J by 5 bases, with 7 bases between them.